The source of this T cell receptor beta chain is a study of blood T cells in healthy people across ages. Using a J-beta primer mix together with a sample-barcoded 5' primer, a second PCR was run for about 6 to 12 cycles. TCRdb re-called the 5' RACE reads with MiXCR, one entry per CDR3 protein. In the table there are about 680,000 distinct CDR3 sequences, about half of which are singletons. The CDR3 loop spans 15 amino acids. Germline V CDR1 and CDR2: SGHTA, FQGTGA. The trim removed 5 bases at V and 7 bases at J, leaving 7 bases unmatched. This clonotype came up a few times. The specimen sequenced was blood. The rearrangement links TRBV7-3 to TRBJ2-1, with 11 bases matching TRBD1. The TCR sequence derives from a woman in her fifties or sixties in good health. CDR3 sequence: CASSPRTGGWNEQFF. The CDR3, as DNA: TGTGCCAGCAGCCCTCGGACAGGGGGCTGGAATGAGCAGTTCTTC.